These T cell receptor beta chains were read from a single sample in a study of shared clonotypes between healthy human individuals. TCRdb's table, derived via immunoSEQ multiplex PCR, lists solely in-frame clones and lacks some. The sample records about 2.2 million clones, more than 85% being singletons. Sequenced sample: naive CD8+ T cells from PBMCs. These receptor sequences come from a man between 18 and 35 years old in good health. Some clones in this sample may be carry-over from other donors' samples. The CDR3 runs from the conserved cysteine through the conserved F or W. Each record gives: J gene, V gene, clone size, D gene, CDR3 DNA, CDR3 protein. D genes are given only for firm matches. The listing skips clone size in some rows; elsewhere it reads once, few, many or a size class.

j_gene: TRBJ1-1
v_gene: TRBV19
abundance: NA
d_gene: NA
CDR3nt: TGTGCCAGTAGGGGGGCCGAGCGGCGTGAAGCTTTCTTT
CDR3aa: CASRGAERREAFF

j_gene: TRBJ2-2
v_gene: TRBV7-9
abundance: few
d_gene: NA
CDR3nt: TGTGCCAGCAGGTTTGCTTCTAGAGCGGAGCTGTTTTTT
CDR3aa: CASRFASRAELFF

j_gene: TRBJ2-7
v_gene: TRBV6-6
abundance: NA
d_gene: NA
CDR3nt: TGTGCCAGCAGTTACCCTGACTCGAGCGAACCCTACGAGCAGTACTTC
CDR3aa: CASSYPDSSEPYEQYF

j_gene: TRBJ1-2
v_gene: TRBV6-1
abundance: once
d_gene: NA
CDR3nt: TGTGCCAGCAGGGAGCTCGGGACGGCCGGTGGCTACACCTTC
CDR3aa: CASRELGTAGGYTF

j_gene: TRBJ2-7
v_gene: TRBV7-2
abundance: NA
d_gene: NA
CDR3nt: TGTGCCAGCAGCTTCGGGCGGTACTACGAGCAGTACTTC
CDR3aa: CASSFGRYYEQYF

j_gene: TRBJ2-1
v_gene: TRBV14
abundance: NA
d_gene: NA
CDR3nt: TGTGCCAGCAGCCAAGCATCCCCCCACAATGAGCAGTTCTTC
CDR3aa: CASSQASPHNEQFF

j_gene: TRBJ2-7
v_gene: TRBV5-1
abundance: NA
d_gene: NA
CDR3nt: TGCGCCAGCAGCTTGGCGCCCCATCCGGGGCGCGAGCAGTACTTC
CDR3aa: CASSLAPHPGREQYF

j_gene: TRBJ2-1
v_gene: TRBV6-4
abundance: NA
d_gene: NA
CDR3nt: TGTGCCAGCAGTGACTCAAGCGGAGGGGGGAGTGAGCAGTTCTTC
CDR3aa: CASSDSSGGGSEQFF

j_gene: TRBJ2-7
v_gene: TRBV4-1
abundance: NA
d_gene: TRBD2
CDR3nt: TGCGCCAGCAGCCAAGATTCTAGCGGGACCTACGAGCAGTACTTC
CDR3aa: CASSQDSSGTYEQYF

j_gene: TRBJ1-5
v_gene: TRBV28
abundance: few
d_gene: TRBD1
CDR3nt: TGTGCCAGCAGTGACAGGGGGCTTAGTGGGAGCAATCAGCCCCAGCATTTT
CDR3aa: CASSDRGLSGSNQPQHF

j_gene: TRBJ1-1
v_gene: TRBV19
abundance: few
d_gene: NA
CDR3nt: TGTGCCAGTACCCCTGGGTTGGGTTTACCTGAAGCTTTCTTT
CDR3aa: CASTPGLGLPEAFF

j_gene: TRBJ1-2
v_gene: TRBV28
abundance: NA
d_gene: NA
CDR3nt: TGTGCCAGCAGTTTATCAATTGCTGGCGGGGTCGGCTATGGCTACACCTTC
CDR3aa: CASSLSIAGGVGYGYTF

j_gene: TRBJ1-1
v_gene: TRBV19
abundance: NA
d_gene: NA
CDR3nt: TGTGCCAGTAGTATTTCACTGAACACTGAAGCTTTCTTT
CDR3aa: CASSISLNTEAFF

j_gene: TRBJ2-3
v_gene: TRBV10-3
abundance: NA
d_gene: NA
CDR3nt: TGTGCCATCAGTGAGTCAGCCGGGAGAGGTACAGATACGCAGTATTTT
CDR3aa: CAISESAGRGTDTQYF

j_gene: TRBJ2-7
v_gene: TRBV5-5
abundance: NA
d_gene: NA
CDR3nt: TGTGCCAGCAGAACTCCGGACAGTACCTACGAGCAGTACTTC
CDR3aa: CASRTPDSTYEQYF

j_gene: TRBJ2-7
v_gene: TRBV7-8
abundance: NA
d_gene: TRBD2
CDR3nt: TGTGCCAGCCAGTGGACTAGCGGGCCGTACGAGCAGTACTTC
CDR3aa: CASQWTSGPYEQYF

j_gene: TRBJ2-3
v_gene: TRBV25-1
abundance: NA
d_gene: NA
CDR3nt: TGTGCCAGCCAATGGGGGGTTACCACAGATACGCAGTATTTT
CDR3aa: CASQWGVTTDTQYF

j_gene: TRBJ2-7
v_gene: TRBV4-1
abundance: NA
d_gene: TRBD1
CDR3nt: TGCGCCAGCAGCCAATTACAGGGGCGACACGAGCAGTACTTC
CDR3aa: CASSQLQGRHEQYF

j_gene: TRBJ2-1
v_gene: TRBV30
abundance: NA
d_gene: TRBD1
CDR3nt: TGTGCCTGGAGTGTAGGGGCAGGGGGCCCCTACAATGAGCAGTTCTTC
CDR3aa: CAWSVGAGGPYNEQFF

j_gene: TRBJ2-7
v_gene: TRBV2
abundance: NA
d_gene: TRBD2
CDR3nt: TGTGCCAGCAGTGGGTCGCTAGCGGAGTCCTACGAGCAGTACTTC
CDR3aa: CASSGSLAESYEQYF

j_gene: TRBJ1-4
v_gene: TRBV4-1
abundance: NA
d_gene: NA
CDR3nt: TGCGCCAGCAGCCAAACGGGACTCAGCTCTGAAAAACTGTTTTTT
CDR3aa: CASSQTGLSSEKLFF

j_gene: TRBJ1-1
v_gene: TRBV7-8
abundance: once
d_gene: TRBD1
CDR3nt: TGTGCCAGCAGCTTGGTGGGACAGCTGAACACTGAAGCTTTCTTT
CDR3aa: CASSLVGQLNTEAFF

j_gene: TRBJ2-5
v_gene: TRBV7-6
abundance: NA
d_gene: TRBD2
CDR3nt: TGTGCCAGCAGCCCATTCGGGACTAAGGACCCAGAGACCCAGTACTTC
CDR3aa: CASSPFGTKDPETQYF

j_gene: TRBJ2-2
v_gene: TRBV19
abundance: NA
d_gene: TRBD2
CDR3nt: TGTGCCAGTACTAGCGGGAGAGGCGCCGGGGAGCTGTTTTTT
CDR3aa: CASTSGRGAGELFF

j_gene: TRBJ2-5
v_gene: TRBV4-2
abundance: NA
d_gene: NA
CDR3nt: TGTGCCAGCAGCCGAGTGCCGGAGGAGACCCAGTACTTC
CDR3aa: CASSRVPEETQYF

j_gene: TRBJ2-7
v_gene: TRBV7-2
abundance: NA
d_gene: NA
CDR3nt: TGTGCCAGCAGCTCCCAGGGGTGGGAGGGAAGGCGCGAGCAGTACTTC
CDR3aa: CASSSQGWEGRREQYF

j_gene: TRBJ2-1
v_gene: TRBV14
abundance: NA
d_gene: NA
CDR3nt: TGTGCCAGCAGCTCCAGGGCCACAGGGCGTCACAATGAGCAGTTCTTC
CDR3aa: CASSSRATGRHNEQFF

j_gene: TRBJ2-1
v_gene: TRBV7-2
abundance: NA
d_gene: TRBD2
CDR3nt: TGTGCCAGCAGCCAGGGACTAGCGGCGTACAATGAGCAGTTCTTC
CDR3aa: CASSQGLAAYNEQFF

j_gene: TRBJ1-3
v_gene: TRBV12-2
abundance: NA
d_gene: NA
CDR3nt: TGTGCAAGTCGCTTTATTCTCCCGGACAGGGTCTCTGGAAACACCATATATTTT
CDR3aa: CASRFILPDRVSGNTIYF

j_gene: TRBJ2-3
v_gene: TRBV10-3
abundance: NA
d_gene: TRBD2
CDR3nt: TGTGCCATATCCCGCGGGAGGGGGACAGATACGCAGTATTTT
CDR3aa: CAISRGRGTDTQYF

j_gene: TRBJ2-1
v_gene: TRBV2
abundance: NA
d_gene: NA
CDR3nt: TGTGCCAGCAGTGTTTCGGAGGATGGCTACAATGAGCAGTTCTTC
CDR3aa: CASSVSEDGYNEQFF

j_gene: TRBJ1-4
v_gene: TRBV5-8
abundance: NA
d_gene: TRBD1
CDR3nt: TGTGCCAGCAGCTCGGACAGGAGGATTAATGAAAAACTGTTTTTT
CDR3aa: CASSSDRRINEKLFF

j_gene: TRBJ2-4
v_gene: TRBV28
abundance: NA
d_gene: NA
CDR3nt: TGTGCCAGCAGTTTGAGGAATGCTAAAAACATTCAGTACTTC
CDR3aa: CASSLRNAKNIQYF

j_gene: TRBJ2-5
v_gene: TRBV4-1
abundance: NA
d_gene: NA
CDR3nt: TGCGCCAGCAGCGATACAAGGGGTCAAGAGACCCAGTACTTC
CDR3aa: CASSDTRGQETQYF

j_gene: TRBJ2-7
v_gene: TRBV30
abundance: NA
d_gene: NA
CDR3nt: TGTGCCTGGAGGTCAGGAGGGACCTACGAGCAGTACTTC
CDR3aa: CAWRSGGTYEQYF